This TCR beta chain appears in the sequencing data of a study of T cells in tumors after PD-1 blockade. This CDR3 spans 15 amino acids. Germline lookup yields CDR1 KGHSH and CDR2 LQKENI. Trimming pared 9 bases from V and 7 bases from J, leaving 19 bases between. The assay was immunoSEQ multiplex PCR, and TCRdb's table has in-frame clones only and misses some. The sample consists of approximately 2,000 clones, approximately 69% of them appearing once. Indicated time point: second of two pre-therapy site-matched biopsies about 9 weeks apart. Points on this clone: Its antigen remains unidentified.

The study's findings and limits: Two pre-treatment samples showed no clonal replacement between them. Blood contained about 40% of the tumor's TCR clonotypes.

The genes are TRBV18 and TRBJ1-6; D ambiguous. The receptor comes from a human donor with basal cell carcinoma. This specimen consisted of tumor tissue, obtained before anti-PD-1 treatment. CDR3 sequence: CASKDGRQRNSPLHF. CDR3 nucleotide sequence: TGTGCCAGTAAGGACGGAAGGCAACGAAATTCACCCCTCCACTTT.